The clone carrying this T cell receptor beta chain was detected many times. Its antigen is still unknown. The data stem from a study of CD8+CD57+ T cells in acquired aplastic anemia. Study-level information: Recorded DNA amounts for sorted CD4+ and CD8+ cells had an average of approximately 3 ug. Study-wide results and caveats: Patients and controls shared some 29 CD8+ CDR3 sequences, which appeared highly expressed in patients and within their immunodominant clones.

Sequencing involved patients with CD8+CD57+ cell expansion previously shown by flow cytometry. All participating patients were living with severe acquired aplastic anemia. At blood sampling, none of the patients had yet received therapy. Genomic DNA acted as the template from which TCR beta VDJ combination and CDR3 sequence profiling were carried out. One entry per CDR3 protein results from TCRdb running MiXCR on the reads. The table includes over 150,000 distinct CDR3 sequences, around 50% detected once. The TCR was taken from a human donor with aplastic anemia. What was sequenced was sorted CD4+, CD8+, or CD8+CD57+ T cells (not recorded which) from PBMCs.

The CDR3 reads CASSFGGAGYNEQFF. In nucleotides, the CDR3 is TGTGCCAGCAGCTTTGGGGGCGCCGGCTACAATGAGCAGTTCTTC. The rearrangement uses TRBV5-6 and TRBJ2-1; maybe TRBD1 (6 bases). The CDR3 has 15 amino acids. Germline assignment: CDR1 SGHDT and CDR2 YYEEEE. Trimming shortened V by 2 bases and J by 3 bases, and 12 bases separated the two germline ends.